A selection of T cell receptor beta chains follows, all from one sample in a study of STAT5B mutations in CD4+ large granular lymphocyte leukemia. Produced via immunoSEQ multiplex PCR; TCRdb's table is partial and in-frame only. This sample has just over 25,000 clones, with 81% found just once. Sequencing was carried out using CD4+ T cells from blood buffy coats. The receptors were sampled from a human donor in good health. The CDR3 runs from the conserved cysteine through the conserved F or W. Rows may omit the clone size; those that give it use once, few, many or a size class.

clone_size	v_call	j_call	cdr3_aa
NA	TRBV7-8	TRBJ1-2	CASSQFRVPQGYTF
NA	TRBV5-4	TRBJ1-6	CASSLTGGSYNSPLHF
once	TRBV7-8	TRBJ2-1	CASSGSGRAYNEQFF
NA	TRBV6-1	TRBJ1-6	CASWSGLRNSPLHF
NA	TRBV20-1	TRBJ2-3	CSAYITDTQYF
NA	TRBV5-4	TRBJ2-5	CASSLNPRDSQETQYF
NA	TRBV11-3	TRBJ2-2	CASSLSIGELFF
NA	TRBV10-1	TRBJ1-5	CASSPLTGEGRVEPQHF
NA	TRBV5-1	TRBJ2-1	CASSPSTDRANEQFF
few	TRBV10-2	TRBJ1-6	CASSESQRSTLHF
NA	TRBV2	TRBJ2-1	CASSDGESDEQFF
NA	TRBV7-2	TRBJ1-2	CASSLAGTGYGYTF
NA	TRBV7-2	TRBJ1-1	CASSFAGDYTEAFF
NA	TRBV4-3	TRBJ1-4	CASSQDSGFGEKLFF
NA	TRBV5-1	TRBJ2-3	CASSLGLTDTQYF
NA	TRBV7-6	TRBJ2-7	CASSSASSGRIVEQYF
NA	TRBV9	TRBJ1-3	CASSTLGSFSGNTIYF
NA	TRBV5-5	TRBJ1-6	CASSLPGDSPLHF
NA	TRBV19	TRBJ1-6	CASSMEQGGNSPLHF
few	TRBV2	TRBJ2-1	CASKWSLNEQFF
NA	TRBV7-2	TRBJ2-5	CASSSYSGGRETQYF
NA	TRBV7-9	TRBJ2-2	CASSPRLAGETGELFF
once	TRBV11-2	TRBJ2-5	CASSLTRAIETQYF
once	TRBV7-2	TRBJ2-2	CASSLVNPVGELFF
NA	TRBV9	TRBJ1-3	CASSVGWVGGNTIYF
NA	TRBV19	TRBJ2-2	CASSIGRKNTGELFF
NA	TRBV6-4	TRBJ2-1	CASSDGSGYNEQFF
NA	TRBV6-1	TRBJ2-5	CASGRAPETQYF
NA	TRBV5-1	TRBJ2-1	CASSWTGGSYNEQFF
NA	TRBV6-1	TRBJ1-1	CASSAGGWGTEAFF
NA	TRBV5-1	TRBJ2-3	CASSFRDTSTDTQYF
NA	TRBV5-1	TRBJ2-1	CASSVRSGSFYNEQFF
once	TRBV11-2	TRBJ1-2	CASTQQDTNYGYTF
NA	TRBV28	TRBJ1-6	CASSLSLSPLHF
few	TRBV10-3	TRBJ1-6	CAISLDFVSPLHF
NA	TRBV11-2	TRBJ1-1	CASSPNTEAFF
NA	TRBV18	TRBJ2-1	CASSPPSEGNEQFF
NA	TRBV27	TRBJ2-7	CASSWKDRGAYEQYF
NA	TRBV4-2	TRBJ2-2	CASSLGLAGGELFF
NA	TRBV29-1	TRBJ2-7	CSVKESGSEQYF
NA	TRBV6-5	TRBJ1-2	CASSYSPGTYYGYTF